Below are 31 T cell receptor beta chains sequenced from a single sample in a study of blood T cell repertoires in COVID-19. Clones were read by immunoSEQ multiplex PCR, and TCRdb kept only the in-frame ones, dropping some. Of 100,000 to 150,000 clones detected, 80% to 90% appear once; the ten largest clones hold approximately 2.3%. The sample taken for sequencing was peripheral blood. The receptors come from a woman between 45 and 65 years old with acute or convalescent COVID-19.

This clone was recorded a few times. V and J are TRBV5-1 and TRBJ1-2, with D possibly TRBD1 on 5 matching bases. Germline V gene data show CDR1 as SGHRS and CDR2 as YFSETQ. Trimming pared 3 bases from V and 0 bases from J, leaving 12 bases between. The CDR3 is made up of 15 amino acids. In DNA, the CDR3 is TGCGCCAGCAGCTGGGGGGATTCAGCTAACTATGGCTACACCTTC. Protein sequence: CASSWGDSANYGYTF.

V and J are TRBV7-2 and TRBJ2-1, with TRBD2 matching over 7 bases. J lost 6 bases, V lost 5 bases, and 13 bases had no gene match. In germline, CDR1 is SGHTA, CDR2 FQGNSA. The CDR3 length is 16 residues. This CDR3 reads CASSPLGLADINEQFF. CDR3 coding DNA: TGTGCCAGCAGCCCTCTGGGGCTAGCGGACATCAATGAGCAGTTCTTC.

This clone was detected once. The V and J genes are TRBV10-3 and TRBJ1-2; no reliable D call. The V end lost 6 bases, the J end lost 4 bases, and 9 bases lay between the germline ends. Germline loops: CDR1 ENHRY, CDR2 SYGVKD. This CDR3 contains 12 residues. CDR3 in DNA: TGTGCCATCAGCGGAGCAGTCTATGGCTACACCTTC. As protein: CAISGAVYGYTF.

This chain links TRBV4-3 with TRBJ2-3; no firm D call. Germline-derived CDR1 and CDR2 are LGHNA and YSLEER. This CDR3 has 13 residues. V lost 4 bases and J 3 bases, leaving 8 bases between the germline ends. The CDR3 loop is CASSLGITDTQYF. DNA for the CDR3: TGCGCCAGCAGCCTCGGTATAACAGATACGCAGTATTTT.

The J gene is TRBJ1-4, the V gene TRBV19; TRBD1 aligns across 7 bases. V lost 4 bases to trimming and J lost 8 bases; unmatched junction nucleotides: 4. Looked up from germline, CDR1 is LNHDA and CDR2 is SQIVND (reference sequence). The CDR3 sequence is 13 residues long. CDR3 sequence reads: CASSTDRVEKLFF. The CDR3 DNA follows: TGTGCCAGTAGTACAGACAGGGTCGAAAAACTGTTTTTT.

The genes are TRBV30 and TRBJ1-2; the D gene is possibly TRBD1 (6 bases). V was cut by 4 bases and J by 13 bases, with 16 bases left in between. The CDR3 has 11 amino acids. CDR1 is GTSNPN, CDR2 SVGIG, per germline (reference sequence). The CDR3 sequence: CAWNFRGAGTF. In nucleotides, the CDR3 is TGTGCCTGGAACTTTCGGGGGGCTGGCACCTTC.

This chain links TRBV27 with TRBJ2-6, with 11 bases identical to TRBD1. The CDR3 contains 18 residues. The germline V gene encodes CDR1 MNHEY and CDR2 SMNVEV (reference sequence). The V and J ends lost 5 bases and 2 bases, in that order; junction bases with no gene match: 8. CDR3 bases: TGTGCCAGCAGTCCCGGACAGGGGGCGGTAACTGGGGCCAACGTCCTGACTTTC. Translation: CASSPGQGAVTGANVLTF. Complete variable domain (other parts from reference TRBV27 and TRBJ2-6): EAQVTQNPRYLITVTGKKLTVTCSQNMNHEYMSWYRQDPGLGLRQIYYSMNVEVTDKGDVPEGYKVSRKEKRNFPLILESPSPNQTSLYFCASSPGQGAVTGANVLTFGAGSRLTVL.

The J gene is TRBJ2-1, the V gene TRBV7-8; 7 bases are shared with TRBD2. This CDR3 contains 15 residues. Trimming cost V 7 bases and J 9 bases; bases outside gene matches: 15. Germline assignment: CDR1 SGHVS and CDR2 FQNEAQ. CDR3 DNA: TGTGCCAGCATTCTAGGATCCTTGCGGGGGTTTGAGCAGTTCTTC. It translates to CASILGSLRGFEQFF.

This chain uses TRBV7-9 with TRBJ2-7; D unresolved. The V gene's germline CDR1 is SEHNR and CDR2 FQNEAQ (reference sequence). V dropped 1 base and J dropped 4 bases, with 5 bases sitting between them. The CDR3 length is 12 residues. The CDR3 DNA reads as TGTGCCAGCAGCTTAGGGCGGTACGAGCAGTACTTC. Translated: CASSLGRYEQYF.

The genes are TRBV5-4 and TRBJ2-3; TRBD2 matches at 7 bases. Germline V CDR1 and CDR2: SGHNT, YYREEE (reference sequence). V lost 1 base to trimming and J lost 2 bases; unmatched junction nucleotides: 7. The CDR3 has 16 amino acids. The CDR3 loop is CASSLNQRGDTDTQYF. CDR3 sequence (DNA): TGTGCCAGCAGCTTGAATCAGCGGGGTGACACAGATACGCAGTATTTT.

J is TRBJ2-2 and V is TRBV2; D might be TRBD2 (5 bases). The CDR3 is 14 residues long. The V end was cut by 7 bases, the J end by 4 bases, with 13 bases between. The germline V gene encodes CDR1 SNHLY and CDR2 FYNNEI. CDR3 residues: CASTVGRVTGELFF. For the CDR3, the DNA is TGTGCCAGCACAGTTGGGCGGGTCACCGGGGAGCTGTTTTTT.

This chain joins TRBV10-3 and TRBJ1-5; D might be TRBD1 (5 bases). The V gene's germline CDR1 is ENHRY and CDR2 SYGVKD. V lost 3 bases, J lost 7 bases, and 10 bases lay in between. The CDR3 consists of 13 residues. The CDR3 here is CAISDGAGQPQHF. The CDR3 nucleotides are TGTGCCATCAGTGATGGGGCAGGGCAGCCCCAGCATTTT.

The rearrangement links TRBV15 to TRBJ2-3, with 10 bases fitting TRBD1. Germline CDR1 is LNHNV and CDR2 is YYDKDF (reference sequence). The CDR3 is 17 amino acids. The V and J ends lost 5 bases and 0 bases, in that order; junction bases with no gene match: 8. CDR3 sequence (DNA): TGTGCCACCAGCGGTCGCCGGGACAGGGGAAGCACAGATACGCAGTATTTT. It yields the protein CATSGRRDRGSTDTQYF.

The genes are TRBV2 and TRBJ2-1; D ambiguous. Looked up from germline, CDR1 is SNHLY and CDR2 is FYNNEI. This CDR3 is 14 amino acids long. Trimming pared 4 bases from V and 0 bases from J, leaving 7 bases between. CDR3 nucleotides: TGTGCCAGCAGTGTCCGGAGCTCCTACAATGAGCAGTTCTTC. Amino acids: CASSVRSSYNEQFF.

This clone has only one observation. V usage is TRBV6-5 and J usage is TRBJ1-1; 7 bases fit TRBD1. The germline V gene has CDR1 MNHEY and CDR2 SVGAGI. V was pared by 5 bases and J by 4 bases, with 7 bases of the junction left unmatched. The CDR3 consists of 14 residues. This chain's CDR3 is CASSKSGGGTEAFF. CDR3 bases: TGTGCCAGCAGTAAGTCAGGGGGTGGCACTGAAGCTTTCTTT.

The chain combines TRBV7-2 with TRBJ2-6; a weak D match, TRBD1 (6 bases). This CDR3 is 17 amino acids long. CDR1 and CDR2 (germline): SGHTA, FQGNSA. V lost 5 bases, J lost 8 bases, and 22 bases lay in between. The CDR3 coding sequence is TGTGCCAGCAGCATCAACCCTACACAGGGAATTACCAACGTCCTGACTTTC. Amino acid sequence: CASSINPTQGITNVLTF. The full variable domain, completed using reference TRBV7-2 and TRBJ2-6, is GAGVSQSPSNKVTEKGKDVELRCDPISGHTALYWYRQSLGQGLEFLIYFQGNSAPDKSGLPSDRFSAERTGGSVSTLTIQRTQQEDSAVYLCASSINPTQGITNVLTFGAGSRLTVL.

CDR3 nucleotides: TGTGCCAGCAGTTTACAGACAGATACGCAGTATTTT. This translates into CASSLQTDTQYF. V gene TRBV12-3 or TRBV12-4 combines with J gene TRBJ2-3; D is undetermined. Trimming left V 2 bases short and J 3 bases short, with 3 bases between. There are 12 residues in the CDR3.

This clone came up a few times. The chain employs TRBV9 and TRBJ2-7; no reliable D call. The CDR3 length is 12 residues. V lost 4 bases and J 5 bases, leaving 10 bases between the germline ends. Germline V gene sequence: CDR1 SGDLS, CDR2 YYNGEE. The CDR3 sequence is CASSRFVHEQYF. As DNA, the CDR3 is TGTGCCAGCAGCCGGTTCGTACACGAGCAGTACTTC.

The chain joins TRBV11-2 to TRBJ2-3; D might be TRBD1 (6 bases). The germline gives CDR1 SGHAT, CDR2 FQNNGV. The CDR3 consists of 12 residues. V was trimmed by 6 bases and J by 5 bases, leaving 9 bases between them. CDR3 in amino acids: CASSQQGDTQYF. The CDR3 DNA follows: TGTGCCAGCAGTCAACAGGGAGATACGCAGTATTTT.

This chain joins TRBV5-4 and TRBJ2-7, with D tentatively TRBD2 (6 bases). The CDR3 runs 12 residues. Germline CDR1 SGHNT, CDR2 YYREEE (reference sequence). V gave up 3 bases and J gave up 7 bases, with 11 bases separating them. Here the CDR3 reads CASSSRDLEQYF. The DNA for the CDR3 is TGTGCCAGCAGCTCGAGGGACTTGGAGCAGTACTTC.

The V gene is TRBV9, the J gene TRBJ2-1; perhaps TRBD1 as D (5 bases). With 2 bases removed from V and 8 bases from J, the gap between germline ends came to 14 bases. Germline values: CDR1 SGDLS, CDR2 YYNGEE. The CDR3 is made up of 14 amino acids. DNA of the CDR3: TGTGCCAGCAGCGTTGACAGTTTCTCGGATGAGCAGTTCTTC. It is translated as CASSVDSFSDEQFF.

The V gene is TRBV24-1, the J gene TRBJ1-5; TRBD1 agrees at 8 bases. This CDR3 spans 14 amino acids. Germline values: CDR1 KGHDR, CDR2 SFDVKD. After removal of 3 bases from V and 9 bases from J, the junction contained 6 bases not matched to a gene. CDR3 sequence (DNA): TGTGCCACCAGTGATCAGGGGGCGGGTAGGCCCCAGCATTTT. Amino acids: CATSDQGAGRPQHF.

This clone was observed a few times. The rearrangement joins TRBV27 to TRBJ1-2; D is perhaps TRBD1 (5 bases). V lost 6 bases to trimming and J lost 5 bases, with 19 bases between them. The germline CDR1 and CDR2 sequences are MNHEY and SMNVEV (reference sequence). The CDR3 contains 15 residues. The CDR3 DNA reads as TGTGCCAGCAGCGTGACAGAACCCGGACGTTATGGCTACACCTTC. This codes for CASSVTEPGRYGYTF.

The V call is TRBV7-3, the J call TRBJ2-3; TRBD2 matches 12 bases. The CDR3 loop spans 16 amino acids. The V and J ends lost 5 bases and 3 bases, in that order; junction bases with no gene match: 6. Per the germline V gene, CDR1 is SGHTA and CDR2 is FQGTGA. The CDR3 sequence: CASSDLAGGRTDTQYF. The CDR3 DNA follows: TGTGCCAGCAGCGACCTAGCGGGGGGGCGAACAGATACGCAGTATTTT.

The rearrangement uses TRBV19 and TRBJ1-1; 8 nucleotides line up with TRBD1. Losses at the gene ends were 5 bases for V and 6 bases for J; bases not matched to a gene: 17. The CDR3 runs to 17 residues. CDR1 is LNHDA, CDR2 SQIVND, per germline (reference sequence). DNA of the CDR3: TGTGCCAGTAGTGTTCTACAGGGGGACCTTCTTTATTCTGAAGCTTTCTTT. Protein product: CASSVLQGDLLYSEAFF.

V and J are TRBV6-2 or TRBV6-3 and TRBJ1-1, with D unclear. The germline gives CDR1 MNHEY, CDR2 SVGEGT. The CDR3 spans 11 residues. Trimming removed 4 bases from V and 11 bases from J, with 11 bases in between. The CDR3 coding sequence is TGTGCCAGCAGTTCCTCCCGGTCCGCTTTCTTT. This translates into CASSSSRSAFF.

This chain links TRBV7-6 with TRBJ2-1; 7 bases are a match to TRBD2. CDR1 is SGHVS, CDR2 FNYEAQ, per germline. The V segment lost 2 bases and the J segment 10 bases; nucleotides outside the gene matches: 14. The CDR3 has 16 residues. CDR3 coding DNA: TGTGCCAGCAGCTTATTCGTTCCCCCCACGGGAGGAGAGCAGTTCTTC. Protein: CASSLFVPPTGGEQFF.

The chain carries TRBV6-5 and TRBJ2-7; 7 bases are shared with TRBD2. The CDR3 totals 14 residues. CDR1 MNHEY and CDR2 SVGAGI come from the germline V gene. Losses at the gene ends were 2 bases for V and 2 bases for J; bases not matched to a gene: 3. The CDR3 sequence is CASSYGAGAYEQYF. The CDR3, as DNA: TGTGCCAGCAGTTACGGGGCGGGGGCCTACGAGCAGTACTTC.

This chain joins TRBV19 and TRBJ1-4; D uncertain. CDR1 is LNHDA, CDR2 SQIVND, per germline (reference sequence). This CDR3 contains 14 residues. The V end lost 7 bases, the J end lost 2 bases, and 11 bases lay between the germline ends. CDR3 region: CASKILVTNEKLFF. As DNA, the CDR3 is TGTGCCAGTAAAATCCTCGTGACTAATGAAAAACTGTTTTTT.

The rearrangement joins TRBV27 to TRBJ2-3; 9 nucleotides align to TRBD1. Looked up from germline, CDR1 is MNHEY and CDR2 is SMNVEV (reference sequence). The CDR3 loop spans 15 amino acids. Trimming took 7 bases from V and 2 from J; bases not matched to a gene: 7. The CDR3 spells CASTRGQGYTDTQYF. In DNA form, the CDR3 reads TGTGCCAGCACACGCGGACAGGGGTACACAGATACGCAGTATTTT.

The V and J genes are TRBV18 and TRBJ1-1; 9 bases agree with TRBD1. CDR1 is KGHSH, CDR2 LQKENI, per germline. The junction had 9 bases not matched to a gene; V was cut back by 6 bases and J by 4 bases. The CDR3 runs 15 residues. The CDR3 region has the DNA TGTGCCAGCTCGGATACCACAGGGGGCACCACTGAAGCTTTCTTT. It translates to CASSDTTGGTTEAFF.